The 5 T cell receptor beta chains listed next were all sequenced from one sample in a study of T cells expressing NK-cell markers (dated by TCRdb to about 2020). Libraries were constructed by 5' RACE. This sample was sequenced with an Illumina HiSeq 2000. TCRdb reprocessed the reads, reporting each CDR3 protein sequence once and no DNA. This sample's records show some 140,000 distinct CDR3 sequences. The ten largest make up around a third of the sample. Sequenced sample: blood T cells: a sorted CD56 or NKG2C T cell subset, CD4+ or CD8+ T cells, or bulk PBMC T cells (not recorded which). All receptors come from a woman in her forties or fifties in good health. Donor details come from another sample of the same person, matched by shared clones.

The chain joins TRBV11-2 to TRBJ1-1. Germline lookup yields CDR1 SGHAT and CDR2 FQNNGV. CDR3 length equals 14 residues. CDR3 amino acids: CASSSPGGTPEAFF.

The CDR3 sequence is CASSITGAEAFF. The rearrangement joins TRBV5-5 to TRBJ1-1; TCRdb selects TRBD1, and the lack of DNA leaves this call unchecked. This CDR3 is built from 12 residues. Germline V lookup: CDR1 SGHKS, CDR2 YYEKEE (reference sequence).

The chain is built from TRBV7-6 and TRBJ2-4; no DNA is available, so the TRBD1 call from TCRdb remains unchecked. The CDR3 spans 13 residues. CDR1 SGHVS and CDR2 FNYEAQ come from the germline V gene. The CDR3 loop reads CASSLAPGTEWYF.

CDR3 region: CASSWSPMGVYNEQFF. The rearrangement links TRBV27 to TRBJ2-1; TCRdb proposes TRBD1, but this gene call is untestable without DNA. Germline V gives CDR1 MNHEY, CDR2 SMNVEV (reference sequence). This CDR3 is 16 amino acids long.

This chain joins TRBV4-1 and TRBJ2-1; the TCRdb D gene call, TRBD1, has no DNA to confirm it. CDR1 is MGHRA, CDR2 YSYEKL, per germline. This CDR3 has 15 amino acids. The CDR3 sequence is CASSNSGQGYNEQFF.